Here is one T cell receptor (beta chain) with its context. These data originate in a study of regulatory dendritic cells for organ transplantation. This table comes from immunoSEQ multiplex PCR, and its TCRdb copy is limited to in-frame clones, with some not included. This table has 30,000 to 45,000 clones, 90% to 95% appearing once. Germline CDR1 MGHRA, CDR2 YSYEKL. The ends were cut back, 1 base at V and 2 bases at J, with 15 bases in the middle. The CDR3 length is 17 residues. V usage is TRBV4-1 and J usage is TRBJ1-5; D is perhaps TRBD1 (5 bases). Sample: naive CD8+ T cells from blood. Subset meaning: CD45RA+ naive T cells. This TCR was recovered from a human donor in good health. This chain's CDR3 is CASSQGIGTGGNQPQHF. The CDR3 bases are TGCGCCAGCAGCCAAGGTATTGGGACGGGCGGCAATCAGCCCCAGCATTTT.